The T cell receptor (beta chain) under discussion was sequenced for a study of memory CD4+ T cells and cytomegalovirus serostatus. The sort gate was single viable CD3+CD4+CD8-CD45RO+ cells for memory CD4+ T cells. Total CD4+ T cells were enriched by CD4 positive selection. Under the authors' procedure: After removing out-of-frame reads, around 2,000,000 distinct TCRbeta sequences remained. Clones were sequenced by immunoSEQ multiplex PCR, and TCRdb holds only the in-frame ones, with some missing. That table is the source of V, J and clone size, and D and trimming were worked out from the DNA. This repertoire shows around 63,000 clones, about 76% found once; its top ten account for approximately 4.8%. Germline V gene data show CDR1 as MNHEY and CDR2 as SMNVEV (reference sequence). With 4 bases clipped from V and 1 base from J, the junction kept 7 bases outside the gene matches. This CDR3 has 16 amino acids.

Sequenced sample: memory CD4+ T cells from blood. This TCR derives from an adult in good health and CMV-seropositive. V and J are TRBV27 and TRBJ2-3, with TRBD2 identical over 8 bases. The CDR3 DNA reads TGTGCCAGCAGTTCCTCCTCGACTAGCGGCACAGATACGCAGTATTTT. Its translation: CASSSSSTSGTDTQYF.